This T cell receptor (beta chain) was observed in a study of blood T cell repertoires in COVID-19. Study-wide context: Acute and convalescent COVID-19 specimens originated in the United States, Italy and Spain. The analysed material was cDNA or gDNA that came from T cells, B-cell-depleted T cells, or PBMCs.

As processed by the authors: Cell counts per sample came from amplifying reference gene primers. Profiled with immunoSEQ multiplex PCR; TCRdb holds only in-frame clones, not every one. V, J and clone size were drawn from that table, and D and trimming were deduced from the DNA. This table holds some 150,000 clones, 80% to 90% found once. Germline lookup yields CDR1 SGHRS and CDR2 YFSETQ. The CDR3 contains 14 residues. V was shortened by 2 bases and J by 3 bases, with 9 bases between the two germline ends. Worth noting for this clone: The same CDR3 arises from other DNA sequences in this sample as well.

The sample was peripheral blood. This receptor was taken from a woman in her thirties or forties with acute or convalescent COVID-19. The chain links TRBV5-1 to TRBJ1-5; TRBD1 is a possible D gene (5 bases). CDR3 nucleotides: TGCGCCAGCAGCTTCGGGGGAAACAATCAGCCCCAGCATTTT. Translation gives CASSFGGNNQPQHF.